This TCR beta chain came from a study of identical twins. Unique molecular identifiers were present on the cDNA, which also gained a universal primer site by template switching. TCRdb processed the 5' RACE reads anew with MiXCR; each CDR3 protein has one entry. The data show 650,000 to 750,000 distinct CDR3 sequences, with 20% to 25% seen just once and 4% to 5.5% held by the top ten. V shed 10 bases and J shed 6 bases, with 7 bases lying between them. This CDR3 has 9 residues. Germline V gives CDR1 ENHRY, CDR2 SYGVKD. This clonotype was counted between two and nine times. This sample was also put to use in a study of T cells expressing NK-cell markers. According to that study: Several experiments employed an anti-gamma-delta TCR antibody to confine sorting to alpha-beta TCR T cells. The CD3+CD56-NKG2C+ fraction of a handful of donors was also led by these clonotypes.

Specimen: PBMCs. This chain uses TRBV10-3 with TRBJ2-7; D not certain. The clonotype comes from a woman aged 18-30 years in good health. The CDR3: CATPPEQYF. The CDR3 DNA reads TGTGCCACTCCCCCCGAGCAGTACTTC.